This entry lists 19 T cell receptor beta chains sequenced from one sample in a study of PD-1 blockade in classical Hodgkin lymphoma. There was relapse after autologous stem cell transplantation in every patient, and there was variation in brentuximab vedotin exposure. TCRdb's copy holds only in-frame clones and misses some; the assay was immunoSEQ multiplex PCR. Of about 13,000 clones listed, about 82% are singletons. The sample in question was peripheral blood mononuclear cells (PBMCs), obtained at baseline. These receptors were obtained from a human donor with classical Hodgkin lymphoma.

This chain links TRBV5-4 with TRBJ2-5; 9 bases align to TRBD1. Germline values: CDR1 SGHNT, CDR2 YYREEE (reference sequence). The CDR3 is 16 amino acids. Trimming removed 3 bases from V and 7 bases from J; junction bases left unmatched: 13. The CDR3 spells CASSSAGTGIVRTQYF. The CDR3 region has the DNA TGTGCCAGCAGCTCGGCCGGGACAGGGATCGTAAGGACCCAGTACTTC.

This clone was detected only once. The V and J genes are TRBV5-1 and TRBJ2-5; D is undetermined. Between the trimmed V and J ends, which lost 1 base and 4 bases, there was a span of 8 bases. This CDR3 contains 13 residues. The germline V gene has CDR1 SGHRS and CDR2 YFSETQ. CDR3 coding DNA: TGCGCCAGCAGCTTGTGGGCAGGAGAGACCCAGTACTTC. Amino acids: CASSLWAGETQYF. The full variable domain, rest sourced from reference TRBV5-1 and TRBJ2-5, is KAGVTQTPRYLIKTRGQQVTLSCSPISGHRSVSWYQQTPGQGLQFLFEYFSETQRNKGNFPGRFSGRQFSNSRSEMNVSTLELGDSALYLCASSLWAGETQYFGPGTRLLVL.

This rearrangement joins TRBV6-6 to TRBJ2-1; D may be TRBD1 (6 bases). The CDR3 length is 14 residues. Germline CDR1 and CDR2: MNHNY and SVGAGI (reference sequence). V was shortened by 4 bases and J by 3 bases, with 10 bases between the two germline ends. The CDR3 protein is CASSLGQSYNEQFF. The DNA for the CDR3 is TGTGCCAGCAGTTTGGGACAAAGCTACAATGAGCAGTTCTTC.

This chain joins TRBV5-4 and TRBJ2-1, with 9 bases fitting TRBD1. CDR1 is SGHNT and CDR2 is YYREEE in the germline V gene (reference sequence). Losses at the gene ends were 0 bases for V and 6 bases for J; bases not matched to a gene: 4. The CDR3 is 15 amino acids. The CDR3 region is CASSLDRGLRNEQFF. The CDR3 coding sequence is TGTGCCAGCAGCTTGGACAGGGGGCTTCGCAATGAGCAGTTCTTC.

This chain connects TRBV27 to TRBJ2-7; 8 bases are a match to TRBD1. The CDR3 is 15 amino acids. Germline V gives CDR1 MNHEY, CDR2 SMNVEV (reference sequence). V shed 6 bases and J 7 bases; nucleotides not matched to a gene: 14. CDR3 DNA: TGTGCCAGCAGCCGACCGGGGCAGGGGGCCAAGGAGCAGTACTTC. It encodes CASSRPGQGAKEQYF.

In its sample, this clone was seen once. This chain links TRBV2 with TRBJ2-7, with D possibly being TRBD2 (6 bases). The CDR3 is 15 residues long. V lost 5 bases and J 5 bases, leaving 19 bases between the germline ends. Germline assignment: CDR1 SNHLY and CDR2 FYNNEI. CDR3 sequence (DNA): TGTGCCAGCAGTTCTAGCTCCGGGACTTTAAACGAGCAGTACTTC. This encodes CASSSSSGTLNEQYF.

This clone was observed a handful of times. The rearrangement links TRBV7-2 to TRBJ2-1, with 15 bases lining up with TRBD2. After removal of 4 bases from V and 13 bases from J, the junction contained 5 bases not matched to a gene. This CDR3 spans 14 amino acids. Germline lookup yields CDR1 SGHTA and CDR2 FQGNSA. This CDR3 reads CASSSGLAGGHQFF. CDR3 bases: TGTGCCAGCAGCTCGGGACTAGCGGGGGGTCATCAGTTCTTC.

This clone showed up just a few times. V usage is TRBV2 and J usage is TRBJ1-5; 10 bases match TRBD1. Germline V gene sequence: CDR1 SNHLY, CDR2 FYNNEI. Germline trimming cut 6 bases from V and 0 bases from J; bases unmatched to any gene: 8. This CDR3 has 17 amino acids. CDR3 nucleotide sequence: TGTGCCAGCAGAGCCGGGACAGGGGCTCCTAGCAATCAGCCCCAGCATTTT. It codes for CASRAGTGAPSNQPQHF.

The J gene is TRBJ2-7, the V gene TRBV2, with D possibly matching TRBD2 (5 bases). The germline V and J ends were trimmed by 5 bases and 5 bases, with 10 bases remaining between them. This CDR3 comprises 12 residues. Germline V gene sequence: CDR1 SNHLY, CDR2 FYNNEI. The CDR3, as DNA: TGTGCCAGCAGTTTCCGGGGAAACGAGCAGTACTTC. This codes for CASSFRGNEQYF.

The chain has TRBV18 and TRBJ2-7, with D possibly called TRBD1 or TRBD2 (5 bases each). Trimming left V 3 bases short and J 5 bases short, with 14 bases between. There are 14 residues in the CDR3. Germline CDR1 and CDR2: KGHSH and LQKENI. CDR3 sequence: CASSPMGPMNEQYF. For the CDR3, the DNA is TGTGCCAGCTCACCCATGGGACCGATGAACGAGCAGTACTTC. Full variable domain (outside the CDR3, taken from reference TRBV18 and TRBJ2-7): NAGVMQNPRHLVRRRGQEARLRCSPMKGHSHVYWYRQLPEEGLKFMVYLQKENIIDESGMPKERFSAEFPKEGPSILRIQQVVRGDSAAYFCASSPMGPMNEQYFGPGTRLTVT.

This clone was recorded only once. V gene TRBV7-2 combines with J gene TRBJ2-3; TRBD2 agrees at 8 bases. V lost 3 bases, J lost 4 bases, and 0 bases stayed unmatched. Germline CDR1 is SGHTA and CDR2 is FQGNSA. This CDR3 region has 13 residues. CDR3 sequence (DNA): TGTGCCAGCAGCTTGGGACTAGCAGATACGCAGTATTTT. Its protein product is CASSLGLADTQYF.

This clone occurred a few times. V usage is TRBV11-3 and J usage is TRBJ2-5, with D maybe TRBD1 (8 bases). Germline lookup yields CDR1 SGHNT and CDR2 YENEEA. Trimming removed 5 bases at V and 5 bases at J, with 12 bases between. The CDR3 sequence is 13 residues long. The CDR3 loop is CASSIQGGETQYF. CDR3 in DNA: TGTGCCAGCAGCATACAGGGGGGGGAGACCCAGTACTTC.

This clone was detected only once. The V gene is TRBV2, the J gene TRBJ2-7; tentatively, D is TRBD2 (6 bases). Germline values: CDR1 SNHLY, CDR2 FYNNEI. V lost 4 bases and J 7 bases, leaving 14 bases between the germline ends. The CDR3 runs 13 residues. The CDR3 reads CASSGGVTGEQYF. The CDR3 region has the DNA TGTGCCAGCAGTGGGGGGGTGACGGGAGAGCAGTACTTC.

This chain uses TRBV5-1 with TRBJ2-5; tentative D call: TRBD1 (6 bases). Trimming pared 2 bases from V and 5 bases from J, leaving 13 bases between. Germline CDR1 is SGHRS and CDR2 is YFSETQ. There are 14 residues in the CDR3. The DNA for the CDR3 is TGCGCCAGCAGCTTCGGGACACCCTTGGAGACCCAGTACTTC. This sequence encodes CASSFGTPLETQYF.

The CDR3 here is CASSPGHNSPLHF. The CDR3 DNA follows: TGTGCCAGCTCACCAGGGCACAATTCACCCCTCCACTTT. This sequence joins TRBV18 and TRBJ1-6; D is unclear. V shed 2 bases and J shed 7 bases, with 6 bases lying between them. The CDR3 consists of 13 residues. The germline V gene encodes CDR1 KGHSH and CDR2 LQKENI. Supplemented by reference TRBV18 and TRBJ1-6, the full variable domain reads NAGVMQNPRHLVRRRGQEARLRCSPMKGHSHVYWYRQLPEEGLKFMVYLQKENIIDESGMPKERFSAEFPKEGPSILRIQQVVRGDSAAYFCASSPGHNSPLHFGNGTRLTVT.

CDR3 sequence: CASSYGQGTSYEQYF. In nucleotides, the CDR3 is TGTGCCAGCAGTTACGGGCAGGGGACCTCCTACGAGCAGTACTTC. The chain uses TRBV6-6 and TRBJ2-5; tentative D call: TRBD1 (6 bases). The tail of the sequence fits TRBJ2-7 better, so the J call may be wrong. The germline V gene encodes CDR1 MNHNY and CDR2 SVGAGI (reference sequence). CDR3 length: 15 residues.

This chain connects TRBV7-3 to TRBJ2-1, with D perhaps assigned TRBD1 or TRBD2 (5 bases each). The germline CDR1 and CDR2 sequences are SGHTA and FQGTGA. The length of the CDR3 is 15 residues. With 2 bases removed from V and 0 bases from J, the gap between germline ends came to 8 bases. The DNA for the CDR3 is TGTGCCAGCAGCTTAGGGACCACCTCCTACAATGAGCAGTTCTTC. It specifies CASSLGTTSYNEQFF.

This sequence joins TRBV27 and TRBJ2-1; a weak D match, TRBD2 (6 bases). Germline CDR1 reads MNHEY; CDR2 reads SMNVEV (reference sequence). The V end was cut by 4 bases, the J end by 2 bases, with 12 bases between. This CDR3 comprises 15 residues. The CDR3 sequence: CASSSLSSAYNEQFF. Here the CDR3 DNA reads TGTGCCAGCAGTTCTCTGTCTAGCGCCTACAATGAGCAGTTCTTC.

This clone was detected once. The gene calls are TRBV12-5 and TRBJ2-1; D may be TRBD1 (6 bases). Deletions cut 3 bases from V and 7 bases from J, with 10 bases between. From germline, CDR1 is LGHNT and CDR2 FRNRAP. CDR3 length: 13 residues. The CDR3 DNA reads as TGTGCTAGTGGTTTAGGGGGTCAAAATGAGCAGTTCTTC. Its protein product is CASGLGGQNEQFF.